This T cell receptor beta chain was sequenced for a study of blood T cell repertoires in COVID-19. Study-wide context: T cells, B-cell-depleted T cells, or PBMCs provided the cDNA or gDNA that served as material.

Using immunoSEQ multiplex PCR, the repertoire was profiled, and TCRdb retains in-frame clones only, with some absent. Altogether around 100,000 clones are present, 84% being singletons, with the ten largest covering roughly 24%. The CDR3 contains 17 residues. Unmatched junction bases numbered 9, after V lost 1 base and J lost 3 bases. The germline V gene encodes CDR1 SGHDN and CDR2 FVKESK. The chain couples TRBV14 to TRBJ2-4; 7 bases are a match to TRBD2. The sample comprised peripheral blood. This sequence was found in a human donor in a cohort sampled during active COVID-19. CDR3 in DNA: TGTGCCAGCAGCCAAGTAGTTCTAGCGGAAATCAAAAACATTCAGTACTTC. Protein product: CASSQVVLAEIKNIQYF.